Listed below are T cell receptor beta chains from one sample, sequenced in a study of CD8 T cells in ankylosing spondylitis. TCRdb independently ran MiXCR on the 5' RACE reads; one entry per CDR3 protein. The sample holds 470,000 or so distinct CDR3 sequences; roughly a quarter are singletons and the top ten take about 1%. Material for sequencing was blood, either unsorted or a sorted T cell fraction (not recorded which). The receptor set was obtained from a male donor with ankylosing spondylitis. The CDR3 runs from the conserved cysteine through the conserved F or W. The D gene is left open where the match is weak. Some rows mark clone size as missing; the rest say once, few, many or name a class of expanded clone.

D	J	size	V	DNA	CDR3
.	TRBJ1-2	.	TRBV2	TGTGCCAGCAGTGAAAGGGGTCTTAACTATGGCTACACCTTC	CASSERGLNYGYTF
.	TRBJ1-2	few	TRBV12-3/TRBV12-4	TGTGCCAGCAGTTTGGGTGAAAGCTATGGCTACACCTTC	CASSLGESYGYTF
TRBD2	TRBJ2-3	few	TRBV7-2	TGTGCCAGCAGCTTAGGGATAGCGGGAGGATTAGATACGCAGTATTTT	CASSLGIAGGLDTQYF
TRBD1	TRBJ1-2	.	TRBV6-1	TGTGCCAGCAGCGAAGCCAGGGGGTCGTTTTATGGCTACACCTTC	CASSEARGSFYGYTF
.	TRBJ2-1	.	TRBV5-5	TGTGCCAGCAGCCCTGGATCCCCTGGGGATGAGCAGTTCTTC	CASSPGSPGDEQFF
.	TRBJ1-2	few	TRBV29-1	TGCAGCGTTGAAACAGCAAGGGGCTATGGCTACACCTTC	CSVETARGYGYTF
TRBD1	TRBJ2-2	.	TRBV12-3/TRBV12-4	TGTGCCAGCAGCCGACAGGGGGCGACCGGGGAGCTGTTTTTT	CASSRQGATGELFF
.	TRBJ2-4	few	TRBV5-1	TGCGCCAGCAGCTTAGCAGGGGTCAAAAACATTCAGTACTTC	CASSLAGVKNIQYF
.	TRBJ1-4	.	TRBV12-3/TRBV12-4	TGTGCCAGCAGTTTAGGATGGGGACGTGAAAAACTGTTTTTT	CASSLGWGREKLFF
.	TRBJ1-5	few	TRBV12-3/TRBV12-4	TGTGCCAGCAGTCCCCGAAGCGGCAGGGTCAATCAGCCCCAGCATTTT	CASSPRSGRVNQPQHF
TRBD2	TRBJ2-1	.	TRBV9	TGTGCCAGCAGCGTAGGCGGTAGCGGGTTTTCCTACAATGAGCAGTTCTTC	CASSVGGSGFSYNEQFF
.	TRBJ1-4	.	TRBV15	TGTGCCACCAGCAGAGACGCAACTAATGAAAAACTGTTTTTT	CATSRDATNEKLFF
.	TRBJ1-2	.	TRBV11-2	TGTGCCAGCAGCCCACCCCATGACTATGGCTACACCTTC	CASSPPHDYGYTF
TRBD1	TRBJ2-1	few	TRBV12-3/TRBV12-4	TGTGCCAGCAGGGGACAGGGGGGTGAGCAGTTCTTC	CASRGQGGEQFF
.	TRBJ2-7	few	TRBV5-1	TGCGCCACCCTCCCAGGGGCGGGAGAGGGCAGCAAGACGGAGCAGTACTTC	CATLPGAGEGSKTEQYF
TRBD1	TRBJ2-3	.	TRBV7-6	TGTGCCAGCAGCTGGACAGGGGCCAGCACAGATACGCAGTATTTT	CASSWTGASTDTQYF